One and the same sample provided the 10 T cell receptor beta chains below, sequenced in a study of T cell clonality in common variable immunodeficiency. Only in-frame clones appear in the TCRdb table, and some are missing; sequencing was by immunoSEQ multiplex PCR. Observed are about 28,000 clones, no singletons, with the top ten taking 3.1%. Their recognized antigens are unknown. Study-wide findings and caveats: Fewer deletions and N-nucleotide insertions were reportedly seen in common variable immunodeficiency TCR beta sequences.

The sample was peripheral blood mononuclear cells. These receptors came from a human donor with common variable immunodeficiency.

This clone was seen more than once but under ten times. The CDR3 reads CASSSTQGNTIYF. CDR3 DNA (partial): TGTGCCAGCAGCTCAACGCAGGGAAACACC. V is TRBV7-2 and J is TRBJ1-3; D is uncertain. Read coverage stops 3 residues before the CDR3 terminus; the germline J gene supplies the remainder. The length of the CDR3 is 13 residues. Germline V gene sequence: CDR1 SGHTA, CDR2 FQGNSA. The V end lost 4 bases, the J end lost 4 bases, and 8 bases lay between the germline ends.

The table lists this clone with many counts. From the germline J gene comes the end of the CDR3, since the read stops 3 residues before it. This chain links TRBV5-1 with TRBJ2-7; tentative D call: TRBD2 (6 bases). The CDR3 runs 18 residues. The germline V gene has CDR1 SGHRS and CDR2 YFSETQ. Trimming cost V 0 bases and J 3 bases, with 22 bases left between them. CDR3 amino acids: CASSLGAYSGPPHYEQYF. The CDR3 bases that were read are TGCGCCAGCAGCTTGGGCGCCTACAGCGGGCCCCCTCACTACGAG.

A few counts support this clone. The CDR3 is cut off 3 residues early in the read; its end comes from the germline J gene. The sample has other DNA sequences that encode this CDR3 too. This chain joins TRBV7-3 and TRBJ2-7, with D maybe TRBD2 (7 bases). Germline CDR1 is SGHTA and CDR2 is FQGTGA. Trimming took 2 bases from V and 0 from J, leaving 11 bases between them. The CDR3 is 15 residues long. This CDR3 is CASSLGGGRSYEQYF. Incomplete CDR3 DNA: TGTGCCAGCAGCTTAGGCGGGGGCCGCTCCTACGAG.

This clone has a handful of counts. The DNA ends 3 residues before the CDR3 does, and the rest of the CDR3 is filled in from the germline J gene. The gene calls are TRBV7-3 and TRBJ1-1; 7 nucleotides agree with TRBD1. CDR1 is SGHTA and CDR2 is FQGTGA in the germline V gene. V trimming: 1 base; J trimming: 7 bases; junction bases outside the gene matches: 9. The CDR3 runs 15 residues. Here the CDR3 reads CASSLSLGDRLEAFF. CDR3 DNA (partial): TGTGCCAGCAGCTTAAGCTTAGGGGACAGACTTGAA.

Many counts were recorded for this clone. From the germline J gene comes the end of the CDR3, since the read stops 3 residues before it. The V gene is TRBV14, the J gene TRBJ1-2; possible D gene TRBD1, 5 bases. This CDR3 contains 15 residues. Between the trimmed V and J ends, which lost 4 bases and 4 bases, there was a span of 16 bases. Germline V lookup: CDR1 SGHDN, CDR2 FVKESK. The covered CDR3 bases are TGTGCCAGCAGCCCACCATCAGGGTTCGGCTATGGC. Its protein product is CASSPPSGFGYG. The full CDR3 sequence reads CASSPPSGFGYGYTF.

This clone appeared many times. The CDR3 sequence is CAWSVRRDQPQHF. The sequenced CDR3 bases are TGTGCCTGGAGTGTAAGGAGGGATCAGCCC. This chain links TRBV30 with TRBJ1-5; D remains unclear. The read finishes 3 residues shy of the CDR3 end, and the germline J gene is used to complete it. The CDR3 runs 13 residues. Germline CDR1 and CDR2: GTSNPN and SVGIG (reference sequence). V was clipped by 0 bases and J by 5 bases, with 8 bases between them.

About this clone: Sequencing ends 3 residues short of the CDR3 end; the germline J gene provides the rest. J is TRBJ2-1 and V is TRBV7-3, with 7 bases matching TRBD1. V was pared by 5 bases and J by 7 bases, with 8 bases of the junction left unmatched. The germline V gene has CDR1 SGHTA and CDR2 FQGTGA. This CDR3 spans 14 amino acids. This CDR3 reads CASSPGQEVNEQFF. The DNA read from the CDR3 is TGTGCCAGCAGCCCAGGACAGGAGGTAAATGAG.

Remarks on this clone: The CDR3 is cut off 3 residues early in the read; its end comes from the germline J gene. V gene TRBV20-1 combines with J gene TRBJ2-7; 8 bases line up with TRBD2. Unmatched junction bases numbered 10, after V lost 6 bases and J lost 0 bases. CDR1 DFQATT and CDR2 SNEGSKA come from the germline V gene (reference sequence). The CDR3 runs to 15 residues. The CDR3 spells CSAILSGEPSYEQYF. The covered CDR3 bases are TGCAGTGCAATACTTAGCGGGGAACCCTCCTACGAG.

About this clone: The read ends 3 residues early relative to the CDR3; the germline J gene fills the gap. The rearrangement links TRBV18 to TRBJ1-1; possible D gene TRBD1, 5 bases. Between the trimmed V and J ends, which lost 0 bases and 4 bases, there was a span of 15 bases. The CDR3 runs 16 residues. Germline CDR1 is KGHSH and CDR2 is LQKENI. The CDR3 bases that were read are TGTGCCAGCTCACCACCGTATCGGGCTAGGGGCACTGAA. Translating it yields CASSPPYRARGTE. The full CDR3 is CASSPPYRARGTEAFF.

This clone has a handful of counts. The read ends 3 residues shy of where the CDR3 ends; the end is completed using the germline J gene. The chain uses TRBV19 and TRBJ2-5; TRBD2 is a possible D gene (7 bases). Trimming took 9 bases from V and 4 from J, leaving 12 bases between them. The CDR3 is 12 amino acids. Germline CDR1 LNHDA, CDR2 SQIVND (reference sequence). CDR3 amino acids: CASWGGGETQYF. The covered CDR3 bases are TGTGCCAGCTGGGGAGGGGGAGAGACC.